This T cell receptor (beta chain) appears in the sequencing data of a study of glioma-infiltrating T cells after dendritic cell vaccination. Study in general: Patients received autologous tumor lysate-pulsed dendritic cell vaccination between about 2002 and 2013. General observations from the study: Survival was not directly related to TCR clonality in these patients.

Isocitrate dehydrogenase mutation was absent in all glioblastoma patients. As for this clone: Its antigen remains unidentified.

Input was 2 to 2.5 ug genomic DNA, or all available if less. Sequenced by immunoSEQ multiplex PCR; TCRdb stores in-frame clones only, minus some. The sample holds around 100,000 clones, roughly 80% seen once. The trim removed 2 bases at V and 6 bases at J, leaving 3 bases unmatched. Per germline, CDR1 WNHNN and CDR2 SYGVQD (reference sequence). CDR3 size: 13 residues. The chain is built from TRBV10-1 and TRBJ1-2, with TRBD1 matching 7 bases. The sequencing here drew on blood, taken before dendritic cell vaccination. The receptor was derived from a human donor with glioblastoma. As DNA, the CDR3 is TGCGCCAGCAGTGAGACAGGGGCGGATGGCTACACCTTC. Its protein is CASSETGADGYTF.